One and the same sample provided the 19 T cell receptor beta chains below, sequenced in a study of spatial heterogeneity in lung cancer. Study-level results: Expanded alpha and beta TCR counts within tumors tracked tumor mutation counts.

Each CDR3 protein is one row after TCRdb ran MiXCR on the 5' RACE reads. The sample lists about 7,900 distinct CDR3 sequences, over 5.5% seen once, with about 18% in the top ten. Their recognized antigens are unknown. As to time point: sample taken at primary tumor resection. The sequences come from lung tumor tissue, collected at surgery. These receptors were taken from a female donor with early-stage non-small cell lung cancer.

There are many counts of this clonotype. Since it is a stray read in a library aimed at alpha chains, this beta chain has a size that is not meaningful. This rearrangement joins TRBV12-3 or TRBV12-4 to TRBJ2-7, with 9 nucleotides matching TRBD2. V gave up 4 bases and J gave up 2 bases; unmatched junction bases: 3. The CDR3 loop spans 14 amino acids. CDR3 sequence: CASSWASGTYEQYF. In nucleotides, the CDR3 is TGTGCCAGCAGTTGGGCTAGCGGGACCTACGAGCAGTACTTC.

Within the sample, this clonotype is medium-sized. Since the library was made to target alpha chains, this beta chain is a stray read and its abundance is not meaningful. The V and J genes are TRBV7-9 and TRBJ1-1, with TRBD1 matching over 9 bases. The CDR3 loop spans 14 amino acids. V shed 8 bases, J shed 6 bases, and the junction held 10 bases outside the gene matches. Germline CDR1 reads SEHNR; CDR2 reads FQNEAQ (reference sequence). The CDR3 bases are TGTGCCAGCCGAACGGGACAGGGCCGATCTGAAGCTTTCTTT. Translated, it gives CASRTGQGRSEAFF. Drawing the rest from reference TRBV7-9 and TRBJ1-1, the complete variable domain is DTGVSQNPRHKITKRGQNVTFRCDPISEHNRLYWYRQTLGQGPEFLTYFQNEAQLEKSRLLSDRFSAERPKGSFSTLEIQRTEQGDSAMYLCASRTGQGRSEAFFGQGTRLTVV.

By frequency in the sample, this clonotype is medium-sized. This beta chain is an unintended read in a library built for alpha chains; its size means little. This chain joins TRBV28 and TRBJ1-6; a weak D match, TRBD1 (5 bases). Per the germline V gene, CDR1 is MDHEN and CDR2 is SYDVKM. The ends were cut back, 5 bases at V and 4 bases at J, with 15 bases in the middle. The CDR3 is made up of 16 amino acids. DNA for the CDR3: TGTGCCAGCAGTCCCTACCGGGACTCATATAATTCACCCCTCCACTTT. Its protein product is CASSPYRDSYNSPLHF.

This clonotype was counted at least ten times. This beta chain came through as a stray read in a library set up for alpha chains, and its size says little. This chain links TRBV6-1 with TRBJ1-4, with 8 bases lining up with TRBD1. The ends lost 1 base at V and 5 bases at J; junction bases unmatched: 6. The CDR3 is 16 amino acids. From germline, CDR1 is MNHNS and CDR2 SASEGT. The DNA of the CDR3 is TGTGCCAGCAGTGAAGGTCCTCGGACAGGGAATGAAAAACTGTTTTTT. It is translated as CASSEGPRTGNEKLFF.

In this sample, this clonotype turned up many times. This beta chain is off target for a library built for alpha chains, so its abundance means little. This chain uses TRBV10-3 with TRBJ1-3, with 7 bases fitting TRBD1. CDR1 is ENHRY, CDR2 SYGVKD, per germline. V lost 10 bases and J lost 2; bases outside the gene matches: 5. The CDR3 covers 13 residues. CDR3 residues: CASRQGPGNTIYF. For the CDR3, the DNA is TGTGCCAGCCGACAGGGCCCTGGAAACACCATATATTTT.

In its sample, this clonotype was seen many times. This beta chain slipped into a library made for alpha chains as a stray read, so its size is not meaningful. The genes are TRBV20-1 and TRBJ2-5; D may be TRBD2 (7 bases). Germline values: CDR1 DFQATT, CDR2 SNEGSKA (reference sequence). The V end lost 7 bases, the J end lost 3 bases, and 21 bases lay between the germline ends. The length of the CDR3 is 15 residues. The CDR3 DNA is TGCAGTGTGAGCCGGGGGGCGTTTAAGAAAGAGACCCAGTACTTC. It encodes CSVSRGAFKKETQYF.

This clonotype was detected ten times or more. This beta chain is an off-target read within a library intended for alpha chains, so its frequency means little. The chain carries TRBV5-1 and TRBJ2-7; TRBD2 matches at 10 bases. Unmatched junction bases numbered 10, after V lost 4 bases and J lost 0 bases. In germline, CDR1 is SGHRS, CDR2 YFSETQ. CDR3 size: 17 residues. The CDR3 DNA reads as TGCGCCAGCAGCCCAGGTGAGATAGCGGGAGGCTCCTACGAGCAGTACTTC. Translated: CASSPGEIAGGSYEQYF.

This clonotype was seen repeatedly, ten times or more. This beta chain is an unintended read in a library built for alpha chains; its size means little. The chain has TRBV27 and TRBJ1-5; D unclear. Trimming stripped 6 bases from V and 0 bases from J, with 12 bases between. The CDR3 spans 15 residues. The germline CDR1 and CDR2 sequences are MNHEY and SMNVEV (reference sequence). The CDR3 loop reads CASRKTAYSNQPQHF. The CDR3 bases are TGTGCCAGCAGGAAAACCGCGTATAGCAATCAGCCCCAGCATTTT.

This clonotype counts as medium-sized. This beta chain is an unintended read in a library built for alpha chains; its size means little. V usage is TRBV28 and J usage is TRBJ1-5; possibly TRBD1 for D (6 bases). V was trimmed by 3 bases and J by 3 bases, leaving 6 bases between them. Germline CDR1 reads MDHEN; CDR2 reads SYDVKM. The CDR3 runs 13 residues. As DNA, the CDR3 is TGTGCCAGCAGTTTGGGGGCCAATCAGCCCCAGCATTTT. This gives the protein CASSLGANQPQHF.

In this sample, this clonotype is medium-sized. The library was designed around alpha chains, so this beta chain is a stray read whose abundance carries little weight. The rearrangement uses TRBV5-1 and TRBJ1-1, with TRBD1 as a possible D gene (6 bases). V was cut by 6 bases and J by 0 bases, with 12 bases left in between. Germline V gene data show CDR1 as SGHRS and CDR2 as YFSETQ. This CDR3 has 14 residues. The CDR3 DNA sequence: TGCGCCAGCACAAATGGACAGATGAACACTGAAGCTTTCTTT. It yields the protein CASTNGQMNTEAFF.

This clonotype was counted many times. Found in a library prepared for alpha chains, this beta chain is an off-target read, and its abundance has little meaning. The genes are TRBV20-1 and TRBJ2-5; 8 positions agree with TRBD2. J was trimmed by 0 bases and V by 6 bases; bases with no gene match: 6. Germline CDR1 reads DFQATT; CDR2 reads SNEGSKA (reference sequence). The CDR3 has 14 residues. The DNA of the CDR3 is TGCAGTGCCGCCGGGGGGGGCCACCAAGAGACCCAGTACTTC. Encoded protein: CSAAGGGHQETQYF.

In its sample, this clonotype is medium-sized. The library was built for alpha chains, so this beta chain is an off-target read and its size means little. The gene calls are TRBV7-2 and TRBJ2-1, with 11 bases identical to TRBD2. With V trimmed by 0 bases and J by 6 bases, 7 bases remained unmatched. This CDR3 has 17 amino acids. CDR1 SGHTA and CDR2 FQGNSA come from the germline V gene. DNA for the CDR3: TGTGCCAGCAGCTTAGCAGGGGGGACTAGCGGCACCAATGAGCAGTTCTTC. Translated: CASSLAGGTSGTNEQFF.

This clonotype was picked up many times. This beta chain is off target for a library built for alpha chains, so its abundance means little. V is TRBV7-8 and J is TRBJ2-1; perhaps D is TRBD1 or TRBD2 (5 bases each). Germline V lookup: CDR1 SGHVS, CDR2 FQNEAQ. The CDR3 is 16 amino acids. Trimming took 4 bases from V and 7 from J, leaving 20 bases between them. For the CDR3, the DNA is TGTGCCAGCAGCTCCAGGGACGTCTATGGGTCTAATGAGCAGTTCTTC. It translates to CASSSRDVYGSNEQFF. The whole variable domain, remainder taken from reference TRBV7-8 and TRBJ2-1, is GAGVSQSPRYKVAKRGQDVALRCDPISGHVSLFWYQQALGQGPEFLTYFQNEAQLDKSGLPSDRFFAERPEGSVSTLKIQRTQQEDSAVYLCASSSRDVYGSNEQFFGPGTRLTVL.

This clonotype was seen at least ten times. This beta chain represents an off-target read in a library built for alpha chains; its size is of limited meaning. As DNA, the CDR3 is TGTGCCAGTAGTATTCTTAGCGGGAGTGGGGTTACGCAGTATTTT. It yields the protein CASSILSGSGVTQYF. The V and J genes are TRBV19 and TRBJ2-3; TRBD2 matches at 9 bases. The junction had 9 bases not matched to a gene; V was cut back by 3 bases and J by 8 bases. Germline CDR1 is LNHDA and CDR2 is SQIVND (reference sequence). CDR3 length equals 15 residues.

The sample holds many counts of this clonotype. Since it is a stray read in a library aimed at alpha chains, this beta chain has a size that is not meaningful. V and J are TRBV27 and TRBJ1-1, with 9 positions matching TRBD1. V lost 1 base to trimming and J lost 10 bases; unmatched junction nucleotides: 4. The germline V gene encodes CDR1 MNHEY and CDR2 SMNVEV (reference sequence). CDR3 size: 13 residues. This chain's CDR3 is CASSLLGQGRAFF. As DNA, the CDR3 is TGTGCCAGCAGTTTATTGGGACAGGGTAGAGCTTTCTTT.

At least ten counts were recorded for this clonotype. The library was prepared for alpha chains; this beta chain is a stray read, so its frequency means little. V gene TRBV9 combines with J gene TRBJ1-6, with 11 bases that match TRBD1. The germline V gene has CDR1 SGDLS and CDR2 YYNGEE. The CDR3 covers 16 residues. V dropped 2 bases and J dropped 4; count of bases not matched to a gene: 2. The CDR3 loop reads CASSVGQGAYNSPLHF. The CDR3 DNA follows: TGTGCCAGCAGCGTCGGACAGGGGGCTTATAATTCACCCCTCCACTTT.

This clonotype was recorded many times. This beta chain turned up in a library designed for alpha chains; as an off-target read, its abundance says little. The rearrangement uses TRBV5-1 and TRBJ1-3; 7 bases align to TRBD1. V lost 8 bases, J lost 4 bases, and 6 bases stayed unmatched. The CDR3 consists of 13 residues. Per the germline V gene, CDR1 is SGHRS and CDR2 is YFSETQ. CDR3 amino acids: CASQTGFGNTIYF. For the CDR3, the DNA is TGCGCCAGTCAGACAGGGTTCGGAAACACCATATATTTT.

At least ten counts were recorded for this clonotype. Since the library was made to target alpha chains, this beta chain is a stray read and its abundance is not meaningful. The chain uses TRBV18 and TRBJ2-1; 7 bases map to TRBD2. Unmatched junction bases numbered 16, after V lost 3 bases and J lost 8 bases. This CDR3 comprises 17 residues. The V gene's germline CDR1 is KGHSH and CDR2 LQKENI. This CDR3 is CASSPNVPGLTIDEQFF. The DNA for the CDR3 is TGTGCCAGCTCACCCAACGTTCCGGGACTAACAATCGATGAGCAGTTCTTC.

This clonotype was seen at least ten times. The library was built for alpha chains, so this beta chain is an off-target read and its size means little. The chain carries TRBV20-1 and TRBJ2-3, with 10 positions matching TRBD2. CDR1 and CDR2 from the germline V gene are DFQATT and SNEGSKA (reference sequence). The CDR3 covers 16 residues. V dropped 8 bases and J dropped 0; count of bases not matched to a gene: 11. The CDR3 region is CSPLAGDILSTDTQYF. CDR3 DNA: TGCAGTCCTCTAGCGGGAGACATCTTAAGCACAGATACGCAGTATTTT.